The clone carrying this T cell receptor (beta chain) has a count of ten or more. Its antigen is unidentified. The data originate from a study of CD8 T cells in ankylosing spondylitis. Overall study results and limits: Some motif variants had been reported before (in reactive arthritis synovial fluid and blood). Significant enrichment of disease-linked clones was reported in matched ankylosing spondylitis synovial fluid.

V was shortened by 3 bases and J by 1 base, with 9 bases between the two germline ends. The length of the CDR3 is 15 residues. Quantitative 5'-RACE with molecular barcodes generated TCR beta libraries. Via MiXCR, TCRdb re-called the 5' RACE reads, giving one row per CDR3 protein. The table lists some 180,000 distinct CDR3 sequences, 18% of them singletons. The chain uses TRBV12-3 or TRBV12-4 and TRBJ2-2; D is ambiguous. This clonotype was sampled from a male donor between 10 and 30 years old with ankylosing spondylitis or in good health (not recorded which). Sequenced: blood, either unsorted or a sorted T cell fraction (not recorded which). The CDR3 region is CASSLSRLNTGELFF. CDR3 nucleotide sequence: TGTGCCAGCAGTTTGAGCCGACTGAACACCGGGGAGCTGTTTTTT.